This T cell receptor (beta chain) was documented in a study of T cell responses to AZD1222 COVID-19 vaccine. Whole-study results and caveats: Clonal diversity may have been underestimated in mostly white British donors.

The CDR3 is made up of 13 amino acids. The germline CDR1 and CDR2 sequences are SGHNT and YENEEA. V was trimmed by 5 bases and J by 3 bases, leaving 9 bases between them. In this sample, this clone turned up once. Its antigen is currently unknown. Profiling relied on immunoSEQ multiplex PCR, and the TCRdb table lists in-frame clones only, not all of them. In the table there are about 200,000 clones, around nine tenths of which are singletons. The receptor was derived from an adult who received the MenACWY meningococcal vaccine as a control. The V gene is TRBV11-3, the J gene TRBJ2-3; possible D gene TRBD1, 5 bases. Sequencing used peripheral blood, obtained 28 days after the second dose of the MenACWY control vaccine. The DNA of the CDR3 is TGTGCCAGCAGCGGCAGGGTGACAGATACGCAGTATTTT. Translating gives CASSGRVTDTQYF.